This T cell receptor beta chain was captured in a study of T cells after yellow fever vaccination. TCRdb re-derived calls from the 5' RACE reads in MiXCR, one entry per CDR3 protein. The sample shows about 260,000 distinct CDR3 sequences, around 5.3% of them seen only once. Only a few counts were recorded for this clonotype. What it binds is not known. Per the germline V gene, CDR1 is SQVTM and CDR2 is ANQGSEA. Trimming removed 1 base at V and 0 bases at J, with 6 bases between. This CDR3 comprises 13 residues. Study findings and constraints: By day 5 rather than day 15, the secondary response had peaked, though it was weaker.

This specimen consisted of CD4+ T cells sorted from PBMCs, obtained on the day of the yellow fever booster vaccination. The chain joins TRBV29-1 to TRBJ1-1; D unresolved. This TCR was recovered from a man aged 18 to 35 who received the YFV17D yellow fever vaccine. The CDR3 region has the DNA TGCAGCGTTGAAGGAACCATGAACACTGAAGCTTTCTTT. Translated: CSVEGTMNTEAFF.